This T cell receptor beta chain was observed in a study of T cell responses to AZD1222 COVID-19 vaccine. Clones were sequenced by immunoSEQ multiplex PCR, and TCRdb holds only the in-frame ones, with some missing. The sample carries 130,000 to 150,000 clones, 90% to 95% recorded once. Of note for this clone: What it binds is unknown.

Overall study results and limits: Spike regions recognized by vaccine-associated CD4 TCRs spanned the protein, led by 160-218 and 743-854. Recipients of two AZD1222 doses showed rising Spike-specific TCR breadth and depth. Clonal diversity may have been underestimated, and the donors were mostly white British, with more females than males.

Germline CDR1 is SEHNR and CDR2 is FQNEAQ (reference sequence). The V and J ends lost 5 bases and 0 bases, in that order; junction bases with no gene match: 7. This CDR3 has 16 amino acids. The sample here was peripheral blood, taken after recovery from COVID-19. The TCR sequence derives from an adult who had recovered from COVID-19. The rearrangement joins TRBV7-9 to TRBJ2-4, with 7 bases matching TRBD2. The CDR3 DNA reads as TGTGCCAGCAGCCTCGAGCGGGGACTAGCCAAAAACATTCAGTACTTC. It encodes CASSLERGLAKNIQYF.